This T cell receptor beta chain appears in the sequencing data of a study of blood T cell repertoires in COVID-19. Germline V gene data show CDR1 as SGDLS and CDR2 as YYNGEE. The CDR3 is 16 residues long. The V segment lost 1 base and the J segment 2 bases; nucleotides outside the gene matches: 7. Original processing methods: From reference gene primer amplification, estimates of nucleated cell counts were derived. Profiled with immunoSEQ multiplex PCR; TCRdb holds only in-frame clones, not every one. V, J and clone size reflect that table, while D and trimming were determined from the DNA. Among roughly 140,000 clones listed, roughly 88% were seen once.

The sequencing input was PBMCs or T cells enriched from blood (not recorded which). The TCR originated in a woman in her thirties with acute COVID-19. V gene TRBV9 combines with J gene TRBJ2-7, with 9 bases lining up with TRBD1. Written as DNA, the CDR3 is TGTGCCAGCAGCGTAAGCTTTACAGGGGGCCCCTACGAGCAGTACTTC. This sequence encodes CASSVSFTGGPYEQYF.